The 20 T cell receptor beta chains below all came from one sample that was sequenced in a study of T-cell reconstitution after alpha-beta-depleted transplantation in children (dated by TCRdb to between 2015 and 2016). The library was produced with PCR. TCRdb lists the instrument as Illumina HiSeq 2500. To normalize quantification of the TCRbeta repertoire, the TCR libraries were built with molecular barcoding that relied on unique molecular identifiers. TCRdb itself trimmed the public reads at Q25 with fastp, ran MiXCR and retained productive beta chains. Rows matching on CDR3 protein sequence are summarized as one entry with the most common DNA and genes. The sample has approximately 270,000 distinct CDR3 sequences on record, 9.9% of them singletons. Of the sample, 10% falls within the top ten clones. Sequenced material: PBMCs from the stem cell graft donor, taken from the stem cell graft. The receptors originated from a human donor who donated a stem cell graft to a child with SCID.

This clonotype was observed a handful of times. The CDR3 protein is CASRKGGERNTEAFF. CDR3 nucleotides: TGTGCCAGCAGGAAGGGGGGGGAGAGGAACACTGAAGCTTTCTTT. The chain joins TRBV6-1 to TRBJ1-1; D might be TRBD1 (6 bases). Trimming took off 6 bases at V and 1 base at J, with 15 bases between the two ends. The germline V gene has CDR1 MNHNS and CDR2 SASEGT. CDR3 length equals 15 residues.

This chain links TRBV5-1 with TRBJ1-1; D perhaps matches TRBD1 (6 bases). The CDR3 has 14 residues. The V end lost 4 bases, the J end lost 0 bases, and 10 bases lay between the germline ends. Germline CDR1 reads SGHRS; CDR2 reads YFSETQ. This CDR3 reads CASSPDSMNTEAFF. The CDR3 region has the DNA TGCGCCAGCAGCCCGGACAGTATGAACACTGAAGCTTTCTTT.

This clonotype was picked up a small number of times. The chain couples TRBV14 to TRBJ2-7; 7 bases map to TRBD1. The CDR3 extends over 15 amino acids. Trimming took 1 base from V and 2 from J; bases not matched to a gene: 5. Germline-derived CDR1 and CDR2 are SGHDN and FVKESK. CDR3 sequence (DNA): TGTGCCAGCAGCCAAGGAAGGACAGGACCCTACGAGCAGTACTTC. This encodes CASSQGRTGPYEQYF.

The sample holds many counts of this clonotype. The J gene is TRBJ2-3, the V gene TRBV29-1, with 7 bases identical to TRBD2. The CDR3 spans 14 residues. V dropped 4 bases and J dropped 2; count of bases not matched to a gene: 6. Germline V lookup: CDR1 SQVTM, CDR2 ANQGSEA. In DNA form, the CDR3 reads TGCAGCGTTGCCCGGGGAGGGGTCACAGATACGCAGTATTTT. It codes for CSVARGGVTDTQYF.

This chain joins TRBV19 and TRBJ2-7, with D uncertain. There are 14 residues in the CDR3. V was trimmed by 4 bases and J by 2 bases, leaving 12 bases between them. The germline CDR1 and CDR2 sequences are LNHDA and SQIVND (reference sequence). CDR3 in amino acids: CASSRSQAAYEQYF. CDR3 DNA sequence: TGTGCCAGTAGTAGGTCGCAGGCGGCCTACGAGCAGTACTTC.

This clonotype has just a few counts. The chain combines TRBV10-3 with TRBJ2-3, with D tentatively TRBD1 or TRBD2 (5 bases each). This CDR3 comprises 12 residues. Trimming took 9 bases from V and 3 from J, leaving 10 bases between them. Germline V gene lookup returns CDR1 ENHRY and CDR2 SYGVKD. The CDR3 spells CAIWGGTDTQYF. CDR3 DNA sequence: TGTGCCATATGGGGCGGGACAGATACGCAGTATTTT.

The chain carries TRBV18 and TRBJ1-3, with D uncertain. V gave up 3 bases and J gave up 0 bases, with 15 bases separating them. The CDR3 is 17 amino acids. Germline loops: CDR1 KGHSH, CDR2 LQKENI. The CDR3 DNA reads as TGTGCCAGCTCACCCAGCCAGAAGGAACTCTCTGGAAACACCATATATTTT. It yields the protein CASSPSQKELSGNTIYF. The variable domain in full, completed from reference TRBV18 and TRBJ1-3, reads NAGVMQNPRHLVRRRGQEARLRCSPMKGHSHVYWYRQLPEEGLKFMVYLQKENIIDESGMPKERFSAEFPKEGPSILRIQQVVRGDSAAYFCASSPSQKELSGNTIYFGEGSWLTVV.

At least ten counts were recorded for this clonotype. V gene TRBV29-1 combines with J gene TRBJ2-5; D is perhaps TRBD2 (7 bases). The CDR3 covers 13 residues. Germline-derived CDR1 and CDR2 are SQVTM and ANQGSEA. V lost 6 bases and J 5 bases, leaving 16 bases between the germline ends. CDR3 sequence reads: CSVPRGGGETQYF. The CDR3 bases are TGCAGCGTCCCCAGAGGGGGGGGCGAGACCCAGTACTTC. Supplemented by reference TRBV29-1 and TRBJ2-5, the full variable domain reads SAVISQKPSRDICQRGTSLTIQCQVDSQVTMMFWYRQQPGQSLTLIATANQGSEATYESGFVIDKFPISRPNLTFSTLTVSNMSPEDSSIYLCSVPRGGGETQYFGPGTRLLVL.

V usage is TRBV12-3 or TRBV12-4 and J usage is TRBJ1-3; D perhaps matches TRBD1 (5 bases). The V and J ends lost 2 bases and 8 bases respectively, with 7 bases between them. CDR3 size: 12 residues. CDR3 in amino acids: CASSLSGDTIYF. The CDR3 DNA follows: TGTGCCAGCAGTTTATCGGGGGACACCATATATTTT.

The rearrangement uses TRBV7-2 and TRBJ2-7, with 10 nucleotides matching TRBD1. The CDR3 sequence is 16 residues long. After removal of 7 bases from V and 7 bases from J, the junction contained 16 bases not matched to a gene. Germline loops: CDR1 SGHTA, CDR2 FQGNSA. This CDR3 reads CASILLPGQGLREQYF. CDR3 DNA: TGTGCCAGCATCCTCCTCCCGGGACAGGGGTTGAGGGAGCAGTACTTC.

The chain employs TRBV12-3 or TRBV12-4 and TRBJ1-2; the match to TRBD1 covers 7 bases. Unmatched junction bases numbered 7, after V lost 0 bases and J lost 3 bases. The CDR3 has 16 amino acids. Here the CDR3 DNA reads TGTGCCAGCAGTTTAGCGAAGGGGGCAGGAGACTATGGCTACACCTTC. Its translation: CASSLAKGAGDYGYTF.

The genes are TRBV5-1 and TRBJ2-2; TRBD1 matches 7 bases. CDR1 SGHRS and CDR2 YFSETQ come from the germline V gene. The ends lost 0 bases at V and 4 bases at J; junction bases unmatched: 6. The CDR3 loop spans 16 amino acids. The CDR3 bases are TGCGCCAGCAGCTTGGGACAGGGTCAAGGCACCGGGGAGCTGTTTTTT. Its translation: CASSLGQGQGTGELFF.

This clonotype was seen at least ten times. This chain connects TRBV7-7 to TRBJ2-5, with 9 bases lining up with TRBD1. This CDR3 is built from 14 residues. Germline loops: CDR1 SSHAT, CDR2 FNYEAQ (reference sequence). V shed 1 base, J shed 3 bases, and the junction held 0 bases outside the gene matches. The CDR3 DNA sequence: TGTGCCAGCAGCTTAGGGACAGGGGAAGAGACCCAGTACTTC. It codes for CASSLGTGEETQYF.

This chain links TRBV2 with TRBJ2-7; D remains ambiguous. CDR3 size: 13 residues. Trimming pared 4 bases from V and 0 bases from J, leaving 7 bases between. Germline lookup yields CDR1 SNHLY and CDR2 FYNNEI. The CDR3 coding sequence is TGTGCCAGCAGTGGTGGGGACTCCTACGAGCAGTACTTC. Its protein product is CASSGGDSYEQYF.

J is TRBJ1-1 and V is TRBV6-5, with D possibly being TRBD1 (6 bases). The V gene's germline CDR1 is MNHEY and CDR2 SVGAGI. With 0 bases removed from V and 5 bases from J, the gap between germline ends came to 19 bases. The CDR3 loop spans 17 amino acids. The CDR3: CASSYSQGRGGRTEAFF. The DNA for the CDR3 is TGTGCCAGCAGTTACTCGCAGGGGAGGGGTGGGAGGACTGAAGCTTTCTTT.

The J gene is TRBJ2-2, the V gene TRBV15; TRBD2 matches at 9 bases. CDR1 is LNHNV, CDR2 YYDKDF, per germline (reference sequence). The CDR3 spans 14 residues. V gave up 8 bases and J gave up 6 bases; unmatched junction bases: 7. CDR3 DNA: TGTGCCACCGGTAGCGGGGGCAGGGCCGGGGAGCTGTTTTTT. Its protein product is CATGSGGRAGELFF.

In this sample, this clonotype turned up many times. The V and J genes are TRBV6-4 and TRBJ1-3; D perhaps matches TRBD1 (6 bases). V was shortened by 6 bases and J by 0 bases, with 18 bases between the two germline ends. The length of the CDR3 is 17 residues. Per the germline V gene, CDR1 is MRHNA and CDR2 is SNTAGT. The CDR3 bases are TGTGCCAGCAGCGATCAGGGGCCTCCCTGCTCTGGAAACACCATATATTTT. Residues: CASSDQGPPCSGNTIYF.

The chain combines TRBV4-2 with TRBJ1-2; D perhaps matches TRBD1 (5 bases). V was clipped by 2 bases and J by 1 base, with 14 bases between them. The CDR3 sequence is 16 residues long. Germline lookup yields CDR1 LGHNA and CDR2 YNFKEQ. CDR3 sequence (DNA): TGTGCCAGCAGCCAAACCCAGGACAAACTTAACTATGGCTACACCTTC. It yields the protein CASSQTQDKLNYGYTF.

This clonotype has just a few counts. The chain uses TRBV5-1 and TRBJ2-1; D gene uncertain. There are 13 residues in the CDR3. V was shortened by 4 bases and J by 3 bases, with 8 bases between the two germline ends. Germline loops: CDR1 SGHRS, CDR2 YFSETQ. CDR3 residues: CASSGDNYNEQFF. As DNA, the CDR3 is TGCGCCAGCAGCGGCGACAACTACAATGAGCAGTTCTTC.

This clonotype was counted between two and nine times. The chain recombines TRBV5-1 with TRBJ2-1, with 7 bases that match TRBD2. The V gene end was trimmed by 3 bases and the J gene end by 3 bases; junction bases not matched to a gene: 6. Germline values: CDR1 SGHRS, CDR2 YFSETQ. There are 15 residues in the CDR3. The CDR3, as DNA: TGCGCCAGCAGCTATGGTGGGACTAACTACAATGAGCAGTTCTTC. Translated: CASSYGGTNYNEQFF.